The clone carrying this TCR beta chain was observed a handful of times. Its antigen is not known. TCRdb fed the 5' RACE reads into MiXCR, producing one record per CDR3 protein. The top ten clones hold around 1.6% of a sample with hundreds of thousands of distinct CDR3 sequences, 9% to 15% of them seen once. These data come from a study of identical twins. General study findings and limits: Insertions were fewer in abundant cord blood beta clonotypes, whereas memory repertoires showed none of this pattern. Twin-shared out-of-frame alpha sequences showed excess low generation probability. Invariant cells of the MAIT and iNKT types might have partly distorted the zero-insertion analyses.

The CDR3 consists of 14 residues. V was cut by 2 bases and J by 2 bases, with 8 bases left in between. From germline, CDR1 is KGHDR and CDR2 SFDVKD. These data are also associated with another study on yellow fever vaccine responses in identical twins.

The sequencing sample was made of PBMCs. The chain is built from TRBV24-1 and TRBJ2-5; the D gene is possibly TRBD2 (6 bases). The clonotype originates from a woman in her late teens or twenties in good health. In DNA form, the CDR3 reads TGTGCCACCAGTGATTACGGGGGTCAAGAGACCCAGTACTTC. It specifies CATSDYGGQETQYF.